This T cell receptor (beta chain) is drawn from a study of shared clonotypes between healthy human individuals. In the study overall: With ages of 18 to 49, the donors were two women and three men.

At the deep level, the assay was run. Using ten immunoSEQ deep assay plates, investigators sequenced unsorted PBMC DNA. The method was immunoSEQ multiplex PCR; TCRdb's version includes in-frame clones alone and lacks a portion of them. This sample has about half a million clones, with about four fifths found just once. CDR1 and CDR2 from the germline V gene are LNHDA and SQIVND (reference sequence). The CDR3 contains 14 residues. Trimming shortened V by 3 bases and J by 4 bases, and 10 bases separated the two germline ends. Donation came from healthy HIV-negative adults that had no recent acute infections or vaccinations.

Input material: PBMCs. The TCR comes from a woman in her forties in good health. Some clones in this sample may be carry-over from other donors' samples. This chain uses TRBV19 with TRBJ1-5; D remains unclear. CDR3 protein: CASSISANNQPQHF. The CDR3, as DNA: TGTGCCAGTAGTATTTCGGCAAATAATCAGCCCCAGCATTTT.